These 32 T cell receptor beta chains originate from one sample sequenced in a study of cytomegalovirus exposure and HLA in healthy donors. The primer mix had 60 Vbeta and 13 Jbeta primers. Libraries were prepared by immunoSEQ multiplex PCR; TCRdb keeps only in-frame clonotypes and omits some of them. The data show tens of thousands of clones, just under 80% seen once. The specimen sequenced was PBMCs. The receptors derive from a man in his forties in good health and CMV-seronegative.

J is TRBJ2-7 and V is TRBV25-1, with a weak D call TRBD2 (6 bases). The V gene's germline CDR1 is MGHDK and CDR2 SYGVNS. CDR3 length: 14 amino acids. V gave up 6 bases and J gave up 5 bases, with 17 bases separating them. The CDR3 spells CASRRAGSDDEQYF. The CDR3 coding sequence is TGTGCCAGCAGGAGGGCCGGGAGTGACGACGAGCAGTACTTC.

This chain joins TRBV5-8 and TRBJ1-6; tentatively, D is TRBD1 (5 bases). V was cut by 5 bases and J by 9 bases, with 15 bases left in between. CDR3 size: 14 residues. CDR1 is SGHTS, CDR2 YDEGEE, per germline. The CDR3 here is CASSRGGLGSPLHF. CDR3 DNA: TGTGCCAGCAGTCGGGGGGGACTGGGTTCACCCCTCCACTTT.

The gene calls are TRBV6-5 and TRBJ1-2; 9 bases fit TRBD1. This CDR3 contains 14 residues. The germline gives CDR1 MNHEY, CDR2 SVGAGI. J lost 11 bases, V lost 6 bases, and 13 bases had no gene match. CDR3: CASRGRDRVSGYTF. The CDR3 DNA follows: TGTGCCAGCAGGGGCCGGGACAGGGTTTCTGGTTACACCTTC.

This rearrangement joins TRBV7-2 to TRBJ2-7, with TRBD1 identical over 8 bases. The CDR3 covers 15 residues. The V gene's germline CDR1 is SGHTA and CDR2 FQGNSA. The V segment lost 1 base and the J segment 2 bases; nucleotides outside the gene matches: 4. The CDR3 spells CASSLGQGATYEQYF. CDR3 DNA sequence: TGTGCCAGCAGCTTAGGGCAGGGGGCGACCTACGAGCAGTACTTC.

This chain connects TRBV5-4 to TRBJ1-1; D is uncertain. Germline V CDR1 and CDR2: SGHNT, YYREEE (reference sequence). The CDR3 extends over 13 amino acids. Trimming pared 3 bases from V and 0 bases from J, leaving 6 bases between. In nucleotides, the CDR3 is TGTGCCAGCAGCTCGCAGTTGAACACTGAAGCTTTCTTT. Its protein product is CASSSQLNTEAFF.

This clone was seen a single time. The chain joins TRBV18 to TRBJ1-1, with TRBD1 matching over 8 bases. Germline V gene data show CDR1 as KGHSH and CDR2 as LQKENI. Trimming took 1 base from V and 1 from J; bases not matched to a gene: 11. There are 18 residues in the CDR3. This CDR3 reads CASSPRWDRRYGNTEAFF. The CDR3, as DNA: TGTGCCAGCTCACCACGATGGGACAGGCGGTATGGGAACACTGAAGCTTTCTTT.

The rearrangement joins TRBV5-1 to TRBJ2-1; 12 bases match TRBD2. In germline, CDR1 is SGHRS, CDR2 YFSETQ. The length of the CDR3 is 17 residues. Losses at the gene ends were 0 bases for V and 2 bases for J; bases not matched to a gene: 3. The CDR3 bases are TGCGCCAGCAGCTTGGTTCTAGCGGGAGGGGCCTACAATGAGCAGTTCTTC. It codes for CASSLVLAGGAYNEQFF.

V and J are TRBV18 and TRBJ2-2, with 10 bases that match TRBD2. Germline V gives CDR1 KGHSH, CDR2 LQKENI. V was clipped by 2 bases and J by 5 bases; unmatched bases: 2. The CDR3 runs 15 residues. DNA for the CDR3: TGTGCCAGCTCACCAGGACTAGCGGTAACCGGGGAGCTGTTTTTT. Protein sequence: CASSPGLAVTGELFF.

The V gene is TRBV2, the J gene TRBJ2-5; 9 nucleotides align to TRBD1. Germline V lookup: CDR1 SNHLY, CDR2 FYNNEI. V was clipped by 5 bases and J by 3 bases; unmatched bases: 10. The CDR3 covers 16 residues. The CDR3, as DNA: TGTGCCAGCAGTAACCCCGGGACAGGGACCGAAGAGACCCAGTACTTC. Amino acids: CASSNPGTGTEETQYF.

CDR3 nucleotide sequence: TGTGCCAGCAGGCGTCTGAAGACAGGTACAGATACGCAGTATTTT. It is translated as CASRRLKTGTDTQYF. The chain couples TRBV2 to TRBJ2-3, with D perhaps TRBD1 (6 bases). Germline-derived CDR1 and CDR2 are SNHLY and FYNNEI. The CDR3 totals 15 residues. Trimming shortened V by 6 bases and J by 3 bases, and 16 bases separated the two germline ends.

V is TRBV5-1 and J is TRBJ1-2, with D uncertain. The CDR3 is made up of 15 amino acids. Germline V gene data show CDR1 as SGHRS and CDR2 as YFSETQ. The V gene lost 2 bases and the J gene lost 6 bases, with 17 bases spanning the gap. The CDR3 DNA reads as TGCGCCAGCAGCTTTACTAACCCGGAGATGGATGGCTACACCTTC. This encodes CASSFTNPEMDGYTF. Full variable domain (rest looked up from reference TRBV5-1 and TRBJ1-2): KAGVTQTPRYLIKTRGQQVTLSCSPISGHRSVSWYQQTPGQGLQFLFEYFSETQRNKGNFPGRFSGRQFSNSRSEMNVSTLELGDSALYLCASSFTNPEMDGYTFGSGTRLTVV.

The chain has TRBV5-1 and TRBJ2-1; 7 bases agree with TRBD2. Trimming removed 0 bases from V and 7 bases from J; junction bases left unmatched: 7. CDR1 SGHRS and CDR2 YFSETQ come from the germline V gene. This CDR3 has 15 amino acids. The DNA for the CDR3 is TGCGCCAGCAGCTTGGCGGGGGGAACCCCTAATGAGCAGTTCTTC. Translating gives CASSLAGGTPNEQFF. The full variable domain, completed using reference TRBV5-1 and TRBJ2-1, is KAGVTQTPRYLIKTRGQQVTLSCSPISGHRSVSWYQQTPGQGLQFLFEYFSETQRNKGNFPGRFSGRQFSNSRSEMNVSTLELGDSALYLCASSLAGGTPNEQFFGPGTRLTVL.

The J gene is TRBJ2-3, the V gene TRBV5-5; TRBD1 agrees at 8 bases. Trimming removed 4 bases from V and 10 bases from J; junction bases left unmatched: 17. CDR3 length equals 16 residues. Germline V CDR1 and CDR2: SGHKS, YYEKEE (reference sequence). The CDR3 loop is CASSESRLLSGGPQYF. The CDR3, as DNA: TGTGCCAGCAGCGAAAGCAGGTTATTATCAGGGGGCCCGCAGTATTTT.

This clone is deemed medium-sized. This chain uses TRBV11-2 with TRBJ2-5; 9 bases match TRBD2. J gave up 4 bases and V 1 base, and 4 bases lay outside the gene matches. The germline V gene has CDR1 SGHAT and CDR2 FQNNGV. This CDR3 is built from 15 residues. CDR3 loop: CASSLVGTSLETQYF. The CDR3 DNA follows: TGTGCCAGCAGCTTAGTTGGGACTAGCTTAGAGACCCAGTACTTC.

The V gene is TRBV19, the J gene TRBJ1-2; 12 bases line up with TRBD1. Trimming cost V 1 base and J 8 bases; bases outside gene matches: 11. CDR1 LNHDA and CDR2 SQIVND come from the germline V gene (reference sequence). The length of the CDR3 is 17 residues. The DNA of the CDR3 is TGTGCCAGTAGTATAGCTGGGACAGGGGGCCTCGTGGAGGGCTACACCTTC. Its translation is CASSIAGTGGLVEGYTF.

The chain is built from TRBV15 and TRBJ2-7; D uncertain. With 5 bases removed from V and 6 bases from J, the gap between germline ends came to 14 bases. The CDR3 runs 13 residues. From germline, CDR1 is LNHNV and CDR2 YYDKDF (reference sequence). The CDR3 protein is CATSPISWSEQYF. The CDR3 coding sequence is TGTGCCACCAGCCCGATAAGCTGGAGCGAGCAGTACTTC.

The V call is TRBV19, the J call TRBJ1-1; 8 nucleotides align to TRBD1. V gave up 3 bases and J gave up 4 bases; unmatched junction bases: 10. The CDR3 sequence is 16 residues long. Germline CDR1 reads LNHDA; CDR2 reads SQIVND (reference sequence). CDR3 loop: CASSIPSQGGPTEAFF. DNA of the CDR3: TGTGCCAGTAGTATTCCCTCACAGGGGGGACCCACTGAAGCTTTCTTT.

CDR3 DNA: TGTGCCAGCACTCCGCGGGGTGATACGCAGTATTTT. It is translated as CASTPRGDTQYF. The gene calls are TRBV27 and TRBJ2-3; possibly TRBD2 for D (6 bases). Germline V gene sequence: CDR1 MNHEY, CDR2 SMNVEV (reference sequence). This CDR3 comprises 12 residues. V was cut by 7 bases and J by 6 bases, with 11 bases left in between.

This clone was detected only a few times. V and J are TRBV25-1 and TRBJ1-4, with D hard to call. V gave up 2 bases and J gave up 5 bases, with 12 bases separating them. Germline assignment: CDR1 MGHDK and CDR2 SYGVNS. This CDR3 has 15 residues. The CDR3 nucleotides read TGTGCCAGCAGTGAACCCGGGTTTATCAATGAAAAACTGTTTTTT. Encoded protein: CASSEPGFINEKLFF. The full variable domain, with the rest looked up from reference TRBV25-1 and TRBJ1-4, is EADIYQTPRYLVIGTGKKITLECSQTMGHDKMYWYQQDPGMELHLIHYSYGVNSTEKGDLSSESTVSRIRTEHFPLTLESARPSHTSQYLCASSEPGFINEKLFFGSGTQLSVL.

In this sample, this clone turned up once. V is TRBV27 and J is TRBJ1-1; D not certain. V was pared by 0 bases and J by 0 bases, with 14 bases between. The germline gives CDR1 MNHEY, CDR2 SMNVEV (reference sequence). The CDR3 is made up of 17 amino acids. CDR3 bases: TGTGCCAGCAGTTTATCGATCAGGTCCATGATGAACACTGAAGCTTTCTTT. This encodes CASSLSIRSMMNTEAFF.

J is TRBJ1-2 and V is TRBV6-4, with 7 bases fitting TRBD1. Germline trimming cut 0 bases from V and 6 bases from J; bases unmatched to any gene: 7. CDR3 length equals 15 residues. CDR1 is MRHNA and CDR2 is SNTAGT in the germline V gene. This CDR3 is CASSDSAGGVHGYTF. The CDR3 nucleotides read TGTGCCAGCAGTGACTCAGCAGGGGGAGTGCATGGCTACACCTTC.

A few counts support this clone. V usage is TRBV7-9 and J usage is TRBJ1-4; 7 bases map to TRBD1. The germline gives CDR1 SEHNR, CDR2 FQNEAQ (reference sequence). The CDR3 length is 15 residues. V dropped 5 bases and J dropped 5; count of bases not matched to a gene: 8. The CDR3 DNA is TGTGCCAGCAGCCTCGTGGGGACAGCAAATGAAAAACTGTTTTTT. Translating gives CASSLVGTANEKLFF.

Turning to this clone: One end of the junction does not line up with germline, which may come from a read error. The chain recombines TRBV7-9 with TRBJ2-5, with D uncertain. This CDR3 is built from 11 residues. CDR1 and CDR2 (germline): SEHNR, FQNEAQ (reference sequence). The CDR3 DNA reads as TGTTCCAGCAGCCCCGAAGAGACCCAGTACTTC. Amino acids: CSSSPEETQYF.

The CDR3 is CASTSGREGNTGELFF. The DNA for the CDR3 is TGTGCCAGCACCTCGGGACGGGAGGGGAACACCGGGGAGCTGTTTTTT. This chain uses TRBV11-3 with TRBJ2-2; 8 bases agree with TRBD2. Germline CDR1 and CDR2: SGHNT and YENEEA. V lost 7 bases, J lost 1 base, and 8 bases stayed unmatched. The CDR3 runs to 16 residues.

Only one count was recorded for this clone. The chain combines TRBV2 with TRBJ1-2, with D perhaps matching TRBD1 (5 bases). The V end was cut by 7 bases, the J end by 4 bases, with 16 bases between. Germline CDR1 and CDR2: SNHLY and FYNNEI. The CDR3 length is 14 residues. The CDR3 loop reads CASKGGLQGYGYTF. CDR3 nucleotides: TGTGCCAGCAAGGGAGGACTTCAGGGCTATGGCTACACCTTC. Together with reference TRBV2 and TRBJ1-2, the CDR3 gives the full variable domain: EPEVTQTPSHQVTQMGQEVILRCVPISNHLYFYWYRQILGQKVEFLVSFYNNEISEKSEIFDDQFSVERPDGSNFTLKIRSTKLEDSAMYFCASKGGLQGYGYTFGSGTRLTVV.

The CDR3 nucleotides are TGTGCCAGCAGGGACAGGGCCGGGGCCTACGAGCAGTACTTC. It encodes CASRDRAGAYEQYF. This rearrangement joins TRBV6-1 to TRBJ2-7; 8 nucleotides match TRBD1. The germline CDR1 and CDR2 sequences are MNHNS and SASEGT. The J segment lost 2 bases and the V segment lost 6 bases, leaving 6 bases of the junction unmatched. The CDR3 loop spans 14 amino acids.

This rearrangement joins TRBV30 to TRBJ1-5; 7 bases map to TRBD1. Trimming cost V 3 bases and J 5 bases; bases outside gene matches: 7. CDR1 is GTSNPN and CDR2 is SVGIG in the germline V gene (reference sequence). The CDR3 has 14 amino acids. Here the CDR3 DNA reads TGTGCCTGGAGACTCTGGACAGGTTATCAGCCCCAGCATTTT. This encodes CAWRLWTGYQPQHF.

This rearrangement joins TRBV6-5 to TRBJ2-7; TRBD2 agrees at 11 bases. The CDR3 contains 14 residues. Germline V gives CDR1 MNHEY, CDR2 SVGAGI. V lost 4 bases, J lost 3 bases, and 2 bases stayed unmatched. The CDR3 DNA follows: TGTGCCAGCAGTTCCGGGACTAGCGGCTACGAGCAGTACTTC. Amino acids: CASSSGTSGYEQYF.

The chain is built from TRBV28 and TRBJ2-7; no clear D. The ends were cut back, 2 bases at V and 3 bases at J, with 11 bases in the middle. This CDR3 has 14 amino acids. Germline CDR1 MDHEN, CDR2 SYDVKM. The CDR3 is CASSLNSPHYEQYF. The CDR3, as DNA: TGTGCCAGCAGTTTAAATAGCCCCCACTACGAGCAGTACTTC. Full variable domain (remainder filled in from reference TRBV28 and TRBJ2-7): DVKVTQSSRYLVKRTGEKVFLECVQDMDHENMFWYRQDPGLGLRLIYFSYDVKMKEKGDIPEGYSVSREKKERFSLILESASTNQTSMYLCASSLNSPHYEQYFGPGTRLTVT.

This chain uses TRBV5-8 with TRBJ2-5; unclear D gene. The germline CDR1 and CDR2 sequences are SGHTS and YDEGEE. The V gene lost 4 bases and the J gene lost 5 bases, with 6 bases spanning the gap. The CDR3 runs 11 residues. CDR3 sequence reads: CASSPRETQYF. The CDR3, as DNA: TGTGCCAGCAGCCCTCGGGAGACCCAGTACTTC.

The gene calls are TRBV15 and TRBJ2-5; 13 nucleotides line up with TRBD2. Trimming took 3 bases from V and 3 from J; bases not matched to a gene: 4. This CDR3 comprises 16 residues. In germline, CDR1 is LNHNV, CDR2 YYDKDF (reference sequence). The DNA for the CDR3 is TGTGCCACCAGCAGTTACGGACTAGCGGGGGAAGAGACCCAGTACTTC. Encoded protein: CATSSYGLAGEETQYF.

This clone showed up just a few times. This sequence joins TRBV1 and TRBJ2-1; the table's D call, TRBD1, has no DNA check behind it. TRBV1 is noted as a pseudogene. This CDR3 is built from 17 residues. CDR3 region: CTSSPGESASSYNEQFF. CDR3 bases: TGCACCAGCAGCCCAGGGGAAAGCGCGAGCTCCTACAATGAGCAGTTCTTC.